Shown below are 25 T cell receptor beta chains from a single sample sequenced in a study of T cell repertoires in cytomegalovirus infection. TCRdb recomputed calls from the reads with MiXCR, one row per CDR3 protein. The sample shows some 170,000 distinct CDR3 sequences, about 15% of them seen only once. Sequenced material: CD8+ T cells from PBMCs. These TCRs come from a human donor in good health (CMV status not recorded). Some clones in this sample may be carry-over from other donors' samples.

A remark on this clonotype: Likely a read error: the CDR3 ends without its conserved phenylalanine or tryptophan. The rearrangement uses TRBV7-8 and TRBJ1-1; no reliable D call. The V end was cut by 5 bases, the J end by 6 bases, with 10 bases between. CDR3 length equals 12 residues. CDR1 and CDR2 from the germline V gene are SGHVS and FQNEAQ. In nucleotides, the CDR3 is TGTGCCAGCAGCCCTCAGGCTTCTGAAGCTTTCTAT. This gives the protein CASSPQASEAFY.

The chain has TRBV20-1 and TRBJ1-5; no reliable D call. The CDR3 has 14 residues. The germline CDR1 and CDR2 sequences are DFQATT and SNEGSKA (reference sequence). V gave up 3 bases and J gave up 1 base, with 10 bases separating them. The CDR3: CSASGRSSNQPQHF. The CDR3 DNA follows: TGCAGTGCTAGTGGCCGGTCGAGCAATCAGCCCCAGCATTTT.

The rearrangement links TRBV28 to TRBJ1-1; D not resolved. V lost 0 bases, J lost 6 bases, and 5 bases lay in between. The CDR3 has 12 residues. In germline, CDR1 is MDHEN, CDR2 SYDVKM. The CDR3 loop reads CASSLWTAEAFF. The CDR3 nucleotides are TGTGCCAGCAGTTTATGGACGGCTGAAGCTTTCTTT.

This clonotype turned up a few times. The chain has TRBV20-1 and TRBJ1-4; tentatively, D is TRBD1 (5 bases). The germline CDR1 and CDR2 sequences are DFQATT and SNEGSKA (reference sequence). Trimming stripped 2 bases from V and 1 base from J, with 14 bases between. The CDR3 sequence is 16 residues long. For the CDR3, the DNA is TGCAGTGCTAGAATATTTCGGACAAAAACTAATGAAAAACTGTTTTTT. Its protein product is CSARIFRTKTNEKLFF.

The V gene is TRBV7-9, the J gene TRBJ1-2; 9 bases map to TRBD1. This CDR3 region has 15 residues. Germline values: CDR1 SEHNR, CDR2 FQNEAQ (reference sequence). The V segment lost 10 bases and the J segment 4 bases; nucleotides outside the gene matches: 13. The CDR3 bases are TGTGCCACCATGGAGGGGACAGGGATACGCTATGGCTACACCTTC. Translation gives CATMEGTGIRYGYTF.

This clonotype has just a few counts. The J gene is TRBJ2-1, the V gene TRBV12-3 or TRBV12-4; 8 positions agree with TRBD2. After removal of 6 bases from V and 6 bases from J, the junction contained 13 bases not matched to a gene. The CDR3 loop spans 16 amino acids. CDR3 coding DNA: TGTGCCAGCAGGGGGCCTCCGGGGGGGGCCGTCAATGAGCAGTTCTTC. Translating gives CASRGPPGGAVNEQFF.

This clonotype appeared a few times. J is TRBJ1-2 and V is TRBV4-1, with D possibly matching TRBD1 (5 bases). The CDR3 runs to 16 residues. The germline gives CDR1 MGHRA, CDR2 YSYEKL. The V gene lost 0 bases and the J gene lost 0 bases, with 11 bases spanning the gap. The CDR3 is CASSQEPGTANYGYTF. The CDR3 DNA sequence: TGCGCCAGCAGCCAAGAGCCGGGGACCGCTAACTATGGCTACACCTTC.

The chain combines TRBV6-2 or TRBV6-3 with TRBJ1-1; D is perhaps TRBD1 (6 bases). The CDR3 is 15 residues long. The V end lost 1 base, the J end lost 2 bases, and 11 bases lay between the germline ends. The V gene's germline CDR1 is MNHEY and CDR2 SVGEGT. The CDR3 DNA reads TGTGCCAGCAGTTACTGGGGACACGATAACACTGAAGCTTTCTTT. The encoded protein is CASSYWGHDNTEAFF.

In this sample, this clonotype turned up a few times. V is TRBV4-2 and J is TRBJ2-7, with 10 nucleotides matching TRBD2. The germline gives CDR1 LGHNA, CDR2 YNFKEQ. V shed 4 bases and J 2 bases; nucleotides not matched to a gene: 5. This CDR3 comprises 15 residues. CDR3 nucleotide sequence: TGTGCCAGCAGCCCGTACCTAGCGGGGGCCTACGAGCAGTACTTC. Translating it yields CASSPYLAGAYEQYF.

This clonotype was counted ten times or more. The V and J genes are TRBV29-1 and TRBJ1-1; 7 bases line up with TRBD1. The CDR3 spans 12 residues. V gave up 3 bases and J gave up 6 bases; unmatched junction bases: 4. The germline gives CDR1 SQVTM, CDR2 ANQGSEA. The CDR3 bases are TGCAGCGTTGATGGCAGGGGGGCTGAAGCTTTCTTT. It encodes CSVDGRGAEAFF.

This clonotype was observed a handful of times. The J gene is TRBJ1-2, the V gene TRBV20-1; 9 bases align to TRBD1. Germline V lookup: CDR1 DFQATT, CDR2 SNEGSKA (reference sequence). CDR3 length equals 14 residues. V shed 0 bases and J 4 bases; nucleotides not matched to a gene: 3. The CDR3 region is CSARDADRGYGYTF. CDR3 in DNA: TGCAGTGCTAGAGACGCGGACAGGGGCTATGGCTACACCTTC.

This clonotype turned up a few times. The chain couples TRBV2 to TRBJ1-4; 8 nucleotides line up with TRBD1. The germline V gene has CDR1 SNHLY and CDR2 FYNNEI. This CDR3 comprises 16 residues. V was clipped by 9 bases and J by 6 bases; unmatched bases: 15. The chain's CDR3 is CARGQGPAGGDEKLFF. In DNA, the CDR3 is TGTGCCAGAGGACAGGGTCCAGCCGGAGGGGATGAAAAACTGTTTTTT.

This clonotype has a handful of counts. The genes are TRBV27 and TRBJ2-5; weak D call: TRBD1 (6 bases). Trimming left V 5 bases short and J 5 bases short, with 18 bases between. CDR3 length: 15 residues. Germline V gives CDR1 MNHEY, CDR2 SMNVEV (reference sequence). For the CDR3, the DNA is TGTGCCAGCAGTCAACTGGACAGTCAAATGGAGACCCAGTACTTC. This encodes CASSQLDSQMETQYF.

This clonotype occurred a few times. The CDR3 region has the DNA TGTGCCAGCAGTTTCGGCCACAGGTCCCTAGGGAATGAGCAGTTCTTC. Amino acid sequence: CASSFGHRSLGNEQFF. The chain carries TRBV6-2 or TRBV6-3 and TRBJ2-1; perhaps TRBD1 as D (5 bases). The CDR3 covers 16 residues. Germline V gives CDR1 MNHEY, CDR2 SVGEGT. The V end lost 4 bases, the J end lost 7 bases, and 20 bases lay between the germline ends.

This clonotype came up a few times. CDR3 bases: TGTGCCAGCAGGGGAGCAATGGGACTAGCGGGGGCCACCGGGGAGCTGTTTTTT. Translated: CASRGAMGLAGATGELFF. The chain couples TRBV27 to TRBJ2-2; 14 positions agree with TRBD2. Germline values: CDR1 MNHEY, CDR2 SMNVEV (reference sequence). The J segment lost 4 bases and the V segment lost 6 bases, leaving 10 bases of the junction unmatched. The length of the CDR3 is 18 residues.

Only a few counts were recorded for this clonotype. In DNA form, the CDR3 reads TGTGCCAGCAGGCTCCCCGGGACGGGGACCGGGGAGCTGTTTTTT. Protein product: CASRLPGTGTGELFF. The chain couples TRBV6-2 or TRBV6-3 to TRBJ2-2; tentatively, D is TRBD1 or TRBD2 (5 bases each). V was clipped by 6 bases and J by 5 bases, with 16 bases between them. The germline gives CDR1 MNHEY, CDR2 SVGEGT. The CDR3 consists of 15 residues.

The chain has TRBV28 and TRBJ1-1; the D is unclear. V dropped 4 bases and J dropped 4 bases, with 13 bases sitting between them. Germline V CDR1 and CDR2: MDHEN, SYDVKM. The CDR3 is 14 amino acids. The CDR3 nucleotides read TGTGCCAGCAGTTCCATAAACGTGGCCACTGAAGCTTTCTTT. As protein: CASSSINVATEAFF.

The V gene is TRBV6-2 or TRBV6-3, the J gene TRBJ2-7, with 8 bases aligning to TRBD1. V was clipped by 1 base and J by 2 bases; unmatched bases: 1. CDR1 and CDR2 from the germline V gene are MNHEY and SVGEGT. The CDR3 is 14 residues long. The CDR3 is CASSYLGQAYEQYF. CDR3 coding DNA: TGTGCCAGCAGTTACTTGGGACAGGCCTACGAGCAGTACTTC.

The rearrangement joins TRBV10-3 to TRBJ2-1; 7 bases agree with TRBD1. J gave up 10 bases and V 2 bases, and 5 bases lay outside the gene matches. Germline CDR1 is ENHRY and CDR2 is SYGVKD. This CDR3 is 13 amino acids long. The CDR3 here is CAISEGTAPEQFF. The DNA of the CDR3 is TGTGCCATCAGTGAGGGGACAGCCCCGGAGCAGTTCTTC.

The CDR3 loop is CSVEGQPTNYGYTF. DNA for the CDR3: TGCAGCGTTGAGGGGCAGCCTACTAACTATGGCTACACCTTC. This chain connects TRBV29-1 to TRBJ1-2; a possible D gene is TRBD1 (5 bases). Germline V gene data show CDR1 as SQVTM and CDR2 as ANQGSEA. The CDR3 is 14 amino acids. V shed 3 bases and J shed 0 bases, with 11 bases lying between them.

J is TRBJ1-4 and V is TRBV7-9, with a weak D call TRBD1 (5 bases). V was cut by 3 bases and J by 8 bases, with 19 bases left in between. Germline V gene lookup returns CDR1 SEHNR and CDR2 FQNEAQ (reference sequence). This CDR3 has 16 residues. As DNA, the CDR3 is TGTGCCAGCAGCTTCGGGGGAGGGAGGCCACAAGAAAAACTGTTTTTT. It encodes CASSFGGGRPQEKLFF. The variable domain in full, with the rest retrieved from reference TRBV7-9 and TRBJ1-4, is DTGVSQNPRHKITKRGQNVTFRCDPISEHNRLYWYRQTLGQGPEFLTYFQNEAQLEKSRLLSDRFSAERPKGSFSTLEIQRTEQGDSAMYLCASSFGGGRPQEKLFFGSGTQLSVL.

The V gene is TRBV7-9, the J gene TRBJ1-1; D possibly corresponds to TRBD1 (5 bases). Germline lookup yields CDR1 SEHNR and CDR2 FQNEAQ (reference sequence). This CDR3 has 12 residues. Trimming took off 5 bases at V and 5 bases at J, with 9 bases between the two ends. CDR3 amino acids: CASSPEGTEAFF. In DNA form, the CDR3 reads TGTGCCAGCAGCCCCGAGGGGACTGAAGCTTTCTTT.

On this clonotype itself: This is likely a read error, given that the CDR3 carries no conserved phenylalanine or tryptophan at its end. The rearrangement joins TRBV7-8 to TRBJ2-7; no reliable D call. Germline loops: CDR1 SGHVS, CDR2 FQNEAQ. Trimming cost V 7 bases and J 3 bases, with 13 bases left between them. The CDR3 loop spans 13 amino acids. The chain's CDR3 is CASNLDGDYEQYL. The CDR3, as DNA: TGTGCCAGCAACCTGGACGGTGACTACGAGCAGTACTTG.

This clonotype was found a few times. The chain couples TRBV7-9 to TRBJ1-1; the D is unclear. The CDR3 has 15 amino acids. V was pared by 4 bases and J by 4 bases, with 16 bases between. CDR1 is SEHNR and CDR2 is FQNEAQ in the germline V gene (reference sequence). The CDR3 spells CASSSDISWGTEAFF. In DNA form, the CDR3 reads TGTGCCAGCAGCTCCGACATCTCCTGGGGCACTGAAGCTTTCTTT.

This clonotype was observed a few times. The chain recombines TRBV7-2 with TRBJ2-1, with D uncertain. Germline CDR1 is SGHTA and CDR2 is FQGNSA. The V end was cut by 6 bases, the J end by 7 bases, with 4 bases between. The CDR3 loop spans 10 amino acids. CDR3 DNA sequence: TGTGCCAGCAGGTCAAATGAGCAGTTCTTC. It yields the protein CASRSNEQFF. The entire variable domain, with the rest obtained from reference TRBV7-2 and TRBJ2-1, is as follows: GAGVSQSPSNKVTEKGKDVELRCDPISGHTALYWYRQSLGQGLEFLIYFQGNSAPDKSGLPSDRFSAERTGGSVSTLTIQRTQQEDSAVYLCASRSNEQFFGPGTRLTVL.